Below are 3 T cell receptor beta chains sequenced from a single sample in a study of blood T cell repertoires in COVID-19. The repertoire was sequenced with immunoSEQ multiplex PCR; TCRdb's copy has only in-frame clones and lacks some. The sample has 200,000 to 250,000 clones, more than 75% seen once. The sequenced sample was peripheral blood. The receptors come from a woman aged 25-40 years who had recovered from COVID-19.

Worth noting for this clone: This sample also contains other DNA sequences that code for the same CDR3. The chain employs TRBV27 and TRBJ1-5, with a tentative D call TRBD1 (6 bases). Looked up from germline, CDR1 is MNHEY and CDR2 is SMNVEV (reference sequence). V dropped 3 bases and J dropped 4 bases, with 10 bases sitting between them. The CDR3 length is 14 residues. DNA of the CDR3: TGTGCCAGCAGTTTGTCAGGGGAAAATCAGCCCCAGCATTTT. Its translation: CASSLSGENQPQHF.

The CDR3 DNA reads TGCGCCAGCAGCTCAATGGGACTAGCTAGCACAGATACGCAGTATTTT. It yields the protein CASSSMGLASTDTQYF. This chain uses TRBV5-1 with TRBJ2-3; 9 bases fit TRBD2. Trimming at V came to 3 bases and at J to 0 bases, leaving 5 bases not matched to a gene. The CDR3 has 16 amino acids. Looked up from germline, CDR1 is SGHRS and CDR2 is YFSETQ.

The chain has TRBV15 and TRBJ2-1; TRBD2 aligns across 9 bases. This CDR3 spans 17 amino acids. V lost 0 bases, J lost 6 bases, and 9 bases stayed unmatched. Germline-derived CDR1 and CDR2 are LNHNV and YYDKDF (reference sequence). CDR3 DNA: TGTGCCACCAGCAGAGAACTGGCCGGGACTAGCCTCAATGAGCAGTTCTTC. It is translated as CATSRELAGTSLNEQFF.